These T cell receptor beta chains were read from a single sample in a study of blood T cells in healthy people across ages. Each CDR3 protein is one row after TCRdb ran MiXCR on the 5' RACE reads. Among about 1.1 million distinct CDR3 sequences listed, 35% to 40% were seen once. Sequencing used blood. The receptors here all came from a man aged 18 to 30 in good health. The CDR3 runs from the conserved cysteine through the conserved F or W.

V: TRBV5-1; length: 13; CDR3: CASSLDSFGELFF
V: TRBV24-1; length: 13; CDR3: CATSEMTGTEAFF
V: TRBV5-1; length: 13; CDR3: CVSSRGNGYGYTF
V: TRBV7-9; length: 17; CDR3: CASGRGRANYMNTEAFF
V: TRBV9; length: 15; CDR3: CASSVGSGTTDTQYF
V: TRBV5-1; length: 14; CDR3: CASWGGETYNEQFF
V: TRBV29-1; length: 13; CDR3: CSVAPSFGDTQYF
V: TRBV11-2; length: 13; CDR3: CASSRRVAETQYF
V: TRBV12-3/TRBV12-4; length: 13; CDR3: CASSLVQGSPLHF
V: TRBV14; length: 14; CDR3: CASSQELMFDGYTF
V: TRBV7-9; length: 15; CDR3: CASSFPGHPWDTQYF
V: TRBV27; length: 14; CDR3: CASSWTGANEKLFF
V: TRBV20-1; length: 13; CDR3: CSARGFRTDTQYF
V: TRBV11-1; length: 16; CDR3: CASSSGGDRSGNTIYF
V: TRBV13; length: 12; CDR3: CASSLEVEQQYF
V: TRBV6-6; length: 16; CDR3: CASSYGQGATGEKLFF
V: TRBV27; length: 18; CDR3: CASRTTAGRVLRPEKLFF
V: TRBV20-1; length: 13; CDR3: CSAGTTSYNEQFF
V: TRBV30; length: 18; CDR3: CAWSVFGEGGVEDTEAFF
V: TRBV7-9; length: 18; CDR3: CASSFRTGGVNENTEAFF
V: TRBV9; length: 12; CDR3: CASSVDNSPLHF
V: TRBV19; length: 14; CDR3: CASTAAGALNTQYF
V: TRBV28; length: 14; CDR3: CASNSGTATDTQYF
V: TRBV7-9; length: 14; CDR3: CASSLAVEQAEQYF
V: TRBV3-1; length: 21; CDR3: CACSQEWVKTSGDSSTDTQYF
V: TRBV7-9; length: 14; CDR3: CASSFTGFNYGYTF
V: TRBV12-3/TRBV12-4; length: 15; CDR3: CASSLAPELNTEAFF
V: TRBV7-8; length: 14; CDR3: CASTKRQGANEQYF
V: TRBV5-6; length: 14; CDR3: CASSFKGSNTEAFF
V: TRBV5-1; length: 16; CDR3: CASSLTAGGSYNEQFF
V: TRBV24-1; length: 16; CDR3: CATADSRSYSTDTQYF
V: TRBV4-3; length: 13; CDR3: CASSQGREDGYTF
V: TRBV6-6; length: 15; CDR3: CASSYSAGHYNEQFF
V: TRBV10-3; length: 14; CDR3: CAIARGPQDEKLFF
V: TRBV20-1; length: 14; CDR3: CSAPDGGGHSPLHF
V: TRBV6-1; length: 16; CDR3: CASSEGASGVADAQYF
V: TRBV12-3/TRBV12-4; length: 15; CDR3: CASSLGPGVRETQYF
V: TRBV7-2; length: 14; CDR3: CASSLSRAGEKLFF
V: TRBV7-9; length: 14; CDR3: CASSQDTLNEKLFF
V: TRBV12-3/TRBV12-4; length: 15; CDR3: CASSSPGLIQETQYF
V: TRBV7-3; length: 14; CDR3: CASSPDGLTYEQYF
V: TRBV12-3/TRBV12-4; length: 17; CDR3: CASSSPGLAESYNEQFF